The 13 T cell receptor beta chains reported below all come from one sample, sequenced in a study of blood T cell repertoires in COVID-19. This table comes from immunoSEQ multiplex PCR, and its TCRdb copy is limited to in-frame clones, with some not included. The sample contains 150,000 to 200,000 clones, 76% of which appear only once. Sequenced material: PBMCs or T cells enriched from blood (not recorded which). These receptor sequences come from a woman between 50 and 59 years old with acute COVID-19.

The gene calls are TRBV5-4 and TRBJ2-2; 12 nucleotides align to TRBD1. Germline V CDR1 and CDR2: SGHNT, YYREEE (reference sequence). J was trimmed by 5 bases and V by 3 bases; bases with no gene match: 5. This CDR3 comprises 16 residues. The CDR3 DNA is TGTGCCAGCAGCTCCGGGACAGGGGGCAATACCGGGGAGCTGTTTTTT. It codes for CASSSGTGGNTGELFF.

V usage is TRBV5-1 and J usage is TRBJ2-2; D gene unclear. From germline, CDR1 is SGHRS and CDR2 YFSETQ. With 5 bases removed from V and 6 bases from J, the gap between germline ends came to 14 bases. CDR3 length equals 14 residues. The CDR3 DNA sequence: TGCGCCAGCAGTTTCTTGCGTAACGCCGGGGAGCTGTTTTTT. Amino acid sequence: CASSFLRNAGELFF.

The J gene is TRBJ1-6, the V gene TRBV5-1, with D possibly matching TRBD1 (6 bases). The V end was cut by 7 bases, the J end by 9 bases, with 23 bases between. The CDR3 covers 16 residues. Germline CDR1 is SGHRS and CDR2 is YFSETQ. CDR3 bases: TGCGCCAGCGCAATGAACAGGGCGGAAGAGAGTTCACCCCTCCACTTT. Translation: CASAMNRAEESSPLHF.

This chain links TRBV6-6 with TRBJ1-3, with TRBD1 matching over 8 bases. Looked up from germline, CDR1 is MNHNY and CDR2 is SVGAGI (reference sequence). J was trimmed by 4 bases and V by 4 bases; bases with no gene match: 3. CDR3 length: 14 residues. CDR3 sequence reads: CASSSDRVGNTIYF. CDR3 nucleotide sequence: TGTGCCAGCAGTTCGGACAGGGTCGGAAACACCATATATTTT.

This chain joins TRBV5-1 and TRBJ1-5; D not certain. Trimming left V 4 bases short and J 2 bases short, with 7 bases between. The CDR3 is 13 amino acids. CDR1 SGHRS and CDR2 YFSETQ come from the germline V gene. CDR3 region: CASSGGGNQPQHF. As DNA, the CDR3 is TGCGCCAGCAGCGGCGGGGGCAATCAGCCCCAGCATTTT.

The CDR3 is CASSFKGGNQPQHF. CDR3 nucleotide sequence: TGTGCCAGCAGCTTCAAGGGAGGCAATCAGCCCCAGCATTTT. The V call is TRBV7-2, the J call TRBJ1-5; D not resolved. The CDR3 length is 14 residues. Germline values: CDR1 SGHTA, CDR2 FQGNSA. Between the trimmed V and J ends, which lost 3 bases and 2 bases, there was a span of 8 bases. Using reference TRBV7-2 and TRBJ1-5 for the parts outside the CDR3, the full variable domain is GAGVSQSPSNKVTEKGKDVELRCDPISGHTALYWYRQSLGQGLEFLIYFQGNSAPDKSGLPSDRFSAERTGGSVSTLTIQRTQQEDSAVYLCASSFKGGNQPQHFGDGTRLSIL.

The CDR3 DNA reads TGTGCCAGCCGGCCGGGACAGGGTTTTGGAAAACTGTTTTTT. Translated: CASRPGQGFGKLFF. The chain combines TRBV28 with TRBJ1-4; TRBD1 agrees at 9 bases. CDR3 size: 14 residues. Germline CDR1 and CDR2: MDHEN and SYDVKM. Trimming took 8 bases from V and 10 from J; bases not matched to a gene: 11. Full variable domain (remainder filled in from reference TRBV28 and TRBJ1-4): DVKVTQSSRYLVKRTGEKVFLECVQDMDHENMFWYRQDPGLGLRLIYFSYDVKMKEKGDIPEGYSVSREKKERFSLILESASTNQTSMYLCASRPGQGFGKLFFGSGTQLSVL.

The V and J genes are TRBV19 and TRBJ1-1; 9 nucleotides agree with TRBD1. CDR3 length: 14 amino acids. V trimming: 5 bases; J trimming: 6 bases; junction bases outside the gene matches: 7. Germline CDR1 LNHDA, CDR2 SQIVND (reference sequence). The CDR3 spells CASSQQGAGAEAFF. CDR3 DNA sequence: TGTGCCAGTAGTCAACAGGGGGCCGGGGCTGAAGCTTTCTTT. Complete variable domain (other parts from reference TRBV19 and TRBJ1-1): DGGITQSPKYLFRKEGQNVTLSCEQNLNHDAMYWYRQDPGQGLRLIYYSQIVNDFQKGDIAEGYSVSREKKESFPLTVTSAQKNPTAFYLCASSQQGAGAEAFFGQGTRLTVV.

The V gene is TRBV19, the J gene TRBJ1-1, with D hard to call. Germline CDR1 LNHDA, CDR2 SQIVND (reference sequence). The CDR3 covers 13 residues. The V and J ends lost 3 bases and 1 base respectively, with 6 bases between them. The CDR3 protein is CASSIQENTEAFF. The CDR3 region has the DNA TGTGCCAGTAGTATTCAGGAGAACACTGAAGCTTTCTTT.

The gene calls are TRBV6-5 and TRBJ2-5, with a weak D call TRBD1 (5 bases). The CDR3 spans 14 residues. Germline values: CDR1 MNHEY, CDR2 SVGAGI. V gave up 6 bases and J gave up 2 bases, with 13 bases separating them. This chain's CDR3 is CASRSAQGQETQYF. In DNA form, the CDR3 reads TGTGCCAGCAGGTCGGCCCAGGGTCAAGAGACCCAGTACTTC.

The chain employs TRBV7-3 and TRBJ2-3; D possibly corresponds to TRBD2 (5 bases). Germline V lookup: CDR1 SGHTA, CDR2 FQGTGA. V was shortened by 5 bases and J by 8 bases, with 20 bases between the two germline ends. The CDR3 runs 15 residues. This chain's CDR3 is CASSPAGTSAGTQYF. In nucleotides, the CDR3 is TGTGCCAGCAGCCCCGCGGGTACCTCGGCGGGTACGCAGTATTTT.

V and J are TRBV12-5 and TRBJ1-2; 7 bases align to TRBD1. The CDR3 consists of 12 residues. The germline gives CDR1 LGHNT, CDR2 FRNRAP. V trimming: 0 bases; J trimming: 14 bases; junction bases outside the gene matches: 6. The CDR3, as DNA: TGTGCTAGTGGTTTGGTACTTGGGACAGCTACCTTC. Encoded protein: CASGLVLGTATF.

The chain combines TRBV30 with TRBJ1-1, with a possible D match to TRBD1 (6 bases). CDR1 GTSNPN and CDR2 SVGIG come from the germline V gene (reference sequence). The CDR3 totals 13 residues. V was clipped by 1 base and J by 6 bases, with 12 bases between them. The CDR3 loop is CAWSATGRAEAFF. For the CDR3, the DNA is TGTGCCTGGAGTGCTACAGGGAGAGCTGAAGCTTTCTTT.